The subject of this entry is one TCR beta chain. No cognate antigen has been identified for it. Per-base qualities were not stored, and no clone one base away is much larger. Other DNA sequences from this sample encode an identical CDR3 as well. The sample originates from a study of blood T cell repertoires in COVID-19 (dated by TCRdb to 2018 to 2021). Notes on the research overall: The collaborator samples originated in the United States, Italy and Spain and spanned the acute and convalescent phases of COVID-19. Nearly every sample came with metadata listing a de-identified subject ID, COVID-19 status, age in years and sex. Samples were obtained from the ongoing ImmuneRACE study (first 160 participants) and from roughly 1,300 subjects provided by 6 global collaborators. The repertoires were released in a freely available public database meant as a resource for research on the immune response to SARS-CoV-2. Deeply sampled blood TCRbeta repertoires from subjects exposed to, actively infected with, or recovered from COVID-19 were included in the dataset. The material from the prospective study consisted of cDNA or gDNA derived from T cells, B-cell-depleted T cells, or PBMCs. Where HLA class I and class II types were available, the types were taken from metadata supplied by the sample provider, not from assay-based typing. Broad study findings and their caveats: Clinical and demographic metadata were provided uncurated, with the amount varying by source and participant.

For this chain, trimming is 6 bases at the V end and 3 bases at the J end, and the number of junction bases without a gene match is 3. Inclusive of the bounding cysteine and phenylalanine, the CDR3 is 15 residues long. This entry keeps only the CDR3 DNA: 45 bases, framed from base 1. The germline V gene yields KGHSH for CDR1 and LQKENI for CDR2. Participants in the prospective study were enrolled through a virtual design, were aged roughly 18 to 100 years, and lived in roughly 24 United States geographic areas. To assign participants to cohorts, the prospective study relied on clinical history that participants themselves reported in a screening survey and a study questionnaire. Recovered participants in ImmuneRACE Cohort 3 were defined by two consecutive negative NP/OP PCR tests, clearance by a healthcare professional, or resolution of symptoms. Mobile phlebotomists in the prospective study collected whole blood, serum and a nasopharyngeal or oropharyngeal swab from every participant. Participants in the prospective study had the option to provide additional blood draws and questionnaires over an approximately two-month period. Blood samples from the prospective study were shipped frozen or at room temperature prior to DNA extraction.

TCRbeta CDR3 regions were amplified from genomic DNA by means of the immunoSEQ Assay, a bias-controlled multiplex PCR. As for how the authors treated the data: Within the assay, amplification of reference gene primers was used to estimate how many nucleated cells each sample contained. Sequence reads were collapsed and filtered to measure the absolute abundance of every unique TCRbeta CDR3 rearrangement. Productive Simpson clonality was computed per sample as the square root of Simpson's diversity index over productive rearrangements. TCRdb mirrors the immuneACCESS table, restricted to in-frame sequences. Some clones are absent from its copies; in checked studies, under half trace to an unresolved V gene, and the reason for the others is unknown. The D gene and trimming were derived from the DNA, and the V and J assignments and clone size from that table. The table for this sample lists hundreds of thousands of clones; approximately 90% of them were counted only once. The ten largest clones add up to 1.5% to 2% of the sample.

Sequenced material: PBMCs or T cells enriched from blood (not recorded which). The chain uses TRBV18 and TRBJ2-3; TRBD2 matches 13 bases in the middle. This receptor was obtained from a woman between 18 and 29 years old who had recovered from COVID-19. In nucleotides, the sequence is TGTGCCAGCTCGCCGGGACTAGCGGGGACAGATACGCAGTATTTT. Its translation reads: CASSPGLAGTDTQYF.